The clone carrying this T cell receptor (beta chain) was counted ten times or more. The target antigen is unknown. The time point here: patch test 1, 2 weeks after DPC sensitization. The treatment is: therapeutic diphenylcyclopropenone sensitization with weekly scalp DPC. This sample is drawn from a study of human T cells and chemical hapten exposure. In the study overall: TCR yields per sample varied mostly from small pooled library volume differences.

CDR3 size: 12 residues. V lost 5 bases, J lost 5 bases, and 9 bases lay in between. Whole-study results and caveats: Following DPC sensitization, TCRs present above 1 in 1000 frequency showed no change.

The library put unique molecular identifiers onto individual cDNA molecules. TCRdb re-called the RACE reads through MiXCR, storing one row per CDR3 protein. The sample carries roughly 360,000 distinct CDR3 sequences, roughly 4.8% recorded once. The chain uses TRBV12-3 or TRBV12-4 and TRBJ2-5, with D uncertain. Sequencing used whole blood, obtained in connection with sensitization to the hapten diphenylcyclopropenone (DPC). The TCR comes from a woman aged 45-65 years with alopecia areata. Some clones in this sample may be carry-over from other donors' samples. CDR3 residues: CASSDVGETQYF. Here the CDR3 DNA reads TGTGCCAGCAGTGACGTAGGGGAGACCCAGTACTTC.